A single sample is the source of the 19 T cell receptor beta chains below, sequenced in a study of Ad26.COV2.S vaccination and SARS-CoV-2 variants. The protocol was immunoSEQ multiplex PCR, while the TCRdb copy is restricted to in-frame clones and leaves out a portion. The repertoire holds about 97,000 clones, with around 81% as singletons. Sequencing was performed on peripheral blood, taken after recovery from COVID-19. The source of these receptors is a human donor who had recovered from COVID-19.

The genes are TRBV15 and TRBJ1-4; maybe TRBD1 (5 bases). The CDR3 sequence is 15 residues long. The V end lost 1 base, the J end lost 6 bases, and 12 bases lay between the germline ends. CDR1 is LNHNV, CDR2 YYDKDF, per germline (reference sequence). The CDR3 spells CATSRASGSDEKLFF. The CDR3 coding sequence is TGTGCCACCAGCAGAGCATCAGGGTCGGATGAAAAACTGTTTTTT.

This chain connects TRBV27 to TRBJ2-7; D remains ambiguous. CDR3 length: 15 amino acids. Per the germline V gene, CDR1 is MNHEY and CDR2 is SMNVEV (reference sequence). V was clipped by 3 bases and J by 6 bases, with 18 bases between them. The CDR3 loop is CASSFGSGSLSEQYF. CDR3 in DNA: TGTGCCAGCAGTTTTGGTAGTGGGTCCTTAAGCGAGCAGTACTTC.

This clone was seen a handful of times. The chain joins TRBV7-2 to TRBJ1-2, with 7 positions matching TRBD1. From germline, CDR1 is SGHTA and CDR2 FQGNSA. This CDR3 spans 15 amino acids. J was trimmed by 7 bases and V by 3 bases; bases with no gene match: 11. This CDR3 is CASSLQGSRGFGYTF. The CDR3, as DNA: TGTGCCAGCAGCTTGCAGGGTTCCAGGGGGTTTGGCTACACCTTC.

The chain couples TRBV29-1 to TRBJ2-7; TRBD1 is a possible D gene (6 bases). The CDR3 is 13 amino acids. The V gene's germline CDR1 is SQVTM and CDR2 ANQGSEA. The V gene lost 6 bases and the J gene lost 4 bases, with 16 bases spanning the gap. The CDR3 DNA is TGCAGCGTCTATGGACAGCGGTCATACGAGCAGTACTTC. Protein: CSVYGQRSYEQYF.

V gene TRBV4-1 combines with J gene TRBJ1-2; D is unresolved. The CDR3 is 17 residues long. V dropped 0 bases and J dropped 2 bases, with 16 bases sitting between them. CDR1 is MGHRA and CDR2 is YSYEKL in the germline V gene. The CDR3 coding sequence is TGCGCCAGCAGCCAAGATAGGGAAAAGTATCTAAACTATGGCTACACCTTC. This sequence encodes CASSQDREKYLNYGYTF.

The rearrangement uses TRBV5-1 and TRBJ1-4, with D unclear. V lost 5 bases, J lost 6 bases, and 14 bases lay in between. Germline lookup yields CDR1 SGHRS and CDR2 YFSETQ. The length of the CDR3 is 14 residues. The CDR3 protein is CASRTGVTDEKLFF. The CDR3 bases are TGCGCCAGCAGGACCGGGGTTACGGATGAAAAACTGTTTTTT.

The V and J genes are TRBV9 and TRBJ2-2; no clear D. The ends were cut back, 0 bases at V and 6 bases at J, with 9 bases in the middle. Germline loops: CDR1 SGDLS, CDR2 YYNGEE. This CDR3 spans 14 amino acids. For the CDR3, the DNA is TGTGCCAGCAGCGTAGAAGGGCTCCCCGGGGAGCTGTTTTTT. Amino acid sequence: CASSVEGLPGELFF. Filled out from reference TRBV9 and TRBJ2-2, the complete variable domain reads DSGVTQTPKHLITATGQRVTLRCSPRSGDLSVYWYQQSLDQGLQFLIQYYNGEERAKGNILERFSAQQFPDLHSELNLSSLELGDSALYFCASSVEGLPGELFFGEGSRLTVL.

The CDR3 coding sequence is TGTGCCAGCAGCTTGTCAGGGCAGAACACTGAAGCTTTCTTT. Translated, it gives CASSLSGQNTEAFF. The rearrangement links TRBV5-5 to TRBJ1-1; possibly TRBD1 for D (5 bases). V lost 1 base and J lost 1, with 8 bases in between. The CDR3 totals 14 residues. The V gene's germline CDR1 is SGHKS and CDR2 YYEKEE (reference sequence).

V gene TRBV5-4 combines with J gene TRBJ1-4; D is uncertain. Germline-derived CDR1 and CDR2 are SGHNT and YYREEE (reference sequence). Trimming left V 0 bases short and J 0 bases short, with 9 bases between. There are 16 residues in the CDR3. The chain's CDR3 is CASSLGGRTTNEKLFF. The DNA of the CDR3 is TGTGCCAGCAGCTTGGGAGGAAGAACAACTAATGAAAAACTGTTTTTT.

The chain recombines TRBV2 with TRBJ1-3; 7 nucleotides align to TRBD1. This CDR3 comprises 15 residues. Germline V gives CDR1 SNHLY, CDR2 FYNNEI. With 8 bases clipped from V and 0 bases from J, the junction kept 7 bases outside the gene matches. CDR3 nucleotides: TGTGCCAGCCAGACAGGGTCAATCTCTGGAAACACCATATATTTT. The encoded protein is CASQTGSISGNTIYF. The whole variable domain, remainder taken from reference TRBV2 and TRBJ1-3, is EPEVTQTPSHQVTQMGQEVILRCVPISNHLYFYWYRQILGQKVEFLVSFYNNEISEKSEIFDDQFSVERPDGSNFTLKIRSTKLEDSAMYFCASQTGSISGNTIYFGEGSWLTVV.

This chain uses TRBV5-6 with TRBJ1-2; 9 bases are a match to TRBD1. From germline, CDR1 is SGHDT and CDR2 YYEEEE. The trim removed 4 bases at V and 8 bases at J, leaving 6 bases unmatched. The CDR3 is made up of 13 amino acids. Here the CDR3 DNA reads TGTGCCAGCAGCGGGGACAGGGTTGGCGGCTACACCTTC. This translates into CASSGDRVGGYTF.

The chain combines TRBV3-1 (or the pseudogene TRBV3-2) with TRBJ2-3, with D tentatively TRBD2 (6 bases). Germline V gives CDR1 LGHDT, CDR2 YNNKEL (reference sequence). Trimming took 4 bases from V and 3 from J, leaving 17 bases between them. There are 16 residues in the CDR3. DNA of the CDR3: TGTGCCAGCAGCCCCATCCCAATGGAGGGGACAGATACGCAGTATTTT. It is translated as CASSPIPMEGTDTQYF.

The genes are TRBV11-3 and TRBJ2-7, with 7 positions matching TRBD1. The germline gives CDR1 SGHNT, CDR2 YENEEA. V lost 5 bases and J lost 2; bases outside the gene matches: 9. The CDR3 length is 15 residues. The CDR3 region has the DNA TGTGCCAGCAGCCCAGGAAGGGGGCTCCCCTACGAGCAGTACTTC. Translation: CASSPGRGLPYEQYF.

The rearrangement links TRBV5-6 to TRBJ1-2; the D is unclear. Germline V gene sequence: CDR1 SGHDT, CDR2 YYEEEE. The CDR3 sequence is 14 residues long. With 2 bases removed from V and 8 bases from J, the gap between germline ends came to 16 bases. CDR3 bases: TGTGCCAGCAGCTTAGTCCTCACCTCGGCAGGCTACACCTTC. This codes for CASSLVLTSAGYTF. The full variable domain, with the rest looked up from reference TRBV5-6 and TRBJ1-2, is DAGVTQSPTHLIKTRGQQVTLRCSPKSGHDTVSWYQQALGQGPQFIFQYYEEEERQRGNFPDRFSGHQFPNYSSELNVNALLLGDSALYLCASSLVLTSAGYTFGSGTRLTVV.

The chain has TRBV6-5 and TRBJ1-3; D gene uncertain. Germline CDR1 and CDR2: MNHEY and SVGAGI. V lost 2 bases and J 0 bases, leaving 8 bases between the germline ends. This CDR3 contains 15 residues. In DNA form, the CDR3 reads TGTGCCAGCAGTTACGTTCGCGGCTCTGGAAACACCATATATTTT. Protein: CASSYVRGSGNTIYF.

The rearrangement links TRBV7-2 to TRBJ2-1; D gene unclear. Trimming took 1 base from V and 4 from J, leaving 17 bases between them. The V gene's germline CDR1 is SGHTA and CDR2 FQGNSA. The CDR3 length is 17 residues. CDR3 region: CASSLGIGLGSYNEQFF. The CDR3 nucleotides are TGTGCCAGCAGCTTAGGTATAGGTCTAGGGTCGTACAATGAGCAGTTCTTC.

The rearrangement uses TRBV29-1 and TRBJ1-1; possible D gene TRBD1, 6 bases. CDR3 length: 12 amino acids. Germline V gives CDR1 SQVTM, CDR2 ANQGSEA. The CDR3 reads CRGADVNTEAFF. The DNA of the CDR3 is TGCAGGGGGGCGGATGTGAACACTGAAGCTTTCTTT.

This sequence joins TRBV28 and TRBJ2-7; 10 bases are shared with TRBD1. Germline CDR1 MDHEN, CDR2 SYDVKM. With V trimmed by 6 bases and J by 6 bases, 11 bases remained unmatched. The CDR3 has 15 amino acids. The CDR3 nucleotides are TGTGCCAGCAGCATCCCGGGGACAGGGGACCGCGAGCAGTACTTC. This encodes CASSIPGTGDREQYF.

The CDR3 loop is CASSDSDTQYF. The DNA for the CDR3 is TGTGCCAGCAGTGATTCAGATACGCAGTATTTT. J is TRBJ2-3 and V is TRBV3-1 (or the pseudogene TRBV3-2); D gene uncertain. V was cut by 6 bases and J by 4 bases, with 5 bases left in between. Per the germline V gene, CDR1 is LGHDT and CDR2 is YNNKEL (reference sequence). This CDR3 comprises 11 residues.